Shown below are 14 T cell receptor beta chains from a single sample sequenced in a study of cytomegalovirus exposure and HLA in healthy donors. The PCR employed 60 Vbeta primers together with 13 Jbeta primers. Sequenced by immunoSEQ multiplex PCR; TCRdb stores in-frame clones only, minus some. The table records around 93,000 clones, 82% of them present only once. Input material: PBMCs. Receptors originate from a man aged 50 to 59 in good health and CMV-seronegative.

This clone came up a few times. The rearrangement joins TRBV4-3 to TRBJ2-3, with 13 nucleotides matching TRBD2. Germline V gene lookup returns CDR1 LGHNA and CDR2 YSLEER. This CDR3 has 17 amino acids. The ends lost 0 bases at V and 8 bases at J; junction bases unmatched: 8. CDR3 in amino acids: CASSQELAGGAWGTQYF. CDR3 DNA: TGCGCCAGCAGCCAAGAACTAGCGGGAGGGGCATGGGGTACGCAGTATTTT.

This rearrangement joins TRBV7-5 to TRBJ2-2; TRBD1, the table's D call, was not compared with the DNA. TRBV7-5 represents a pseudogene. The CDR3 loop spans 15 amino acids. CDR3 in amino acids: CARSTRQGRAGELFF. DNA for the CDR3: TGTGCCAGAAGCACTAGACAGGGGCGGGCCGGGGAGCTGTTTTTT.

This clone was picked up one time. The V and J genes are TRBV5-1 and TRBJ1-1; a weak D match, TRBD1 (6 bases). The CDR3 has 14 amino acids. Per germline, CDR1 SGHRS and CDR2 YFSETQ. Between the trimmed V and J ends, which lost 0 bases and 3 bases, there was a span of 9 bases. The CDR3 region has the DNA TGCGCCAGCAGCTTGGCCAGGGGTGACACTGAAGCTTTCTTT. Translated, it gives CASSLARGDTEAFF.

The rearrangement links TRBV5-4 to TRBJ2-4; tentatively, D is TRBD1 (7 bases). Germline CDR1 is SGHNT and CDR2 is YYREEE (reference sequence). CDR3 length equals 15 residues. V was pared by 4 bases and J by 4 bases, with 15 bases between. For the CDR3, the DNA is TGTGCCAGCAGCCCGGAGGGACAGAGAAAAAACATTCAGTACTTC. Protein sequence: CASSPEGQRKNIQYF.

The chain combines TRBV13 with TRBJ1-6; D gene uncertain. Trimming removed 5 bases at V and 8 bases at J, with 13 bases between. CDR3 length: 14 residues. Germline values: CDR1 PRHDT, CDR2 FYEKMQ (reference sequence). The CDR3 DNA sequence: TGTGCCAGCAGCCTCGGACTCGGTGATTCACCCCTCCACTTT. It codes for CASSLGLGDSPLHF.

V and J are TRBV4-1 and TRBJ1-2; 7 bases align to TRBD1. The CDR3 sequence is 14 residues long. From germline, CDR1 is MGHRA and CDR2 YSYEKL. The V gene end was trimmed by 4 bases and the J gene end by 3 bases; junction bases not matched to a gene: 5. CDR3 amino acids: CASSPITGDYGYTF. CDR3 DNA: TGCGCCAGCAGCCCGATAACAGGGGACTATGGCTACACCTTC.

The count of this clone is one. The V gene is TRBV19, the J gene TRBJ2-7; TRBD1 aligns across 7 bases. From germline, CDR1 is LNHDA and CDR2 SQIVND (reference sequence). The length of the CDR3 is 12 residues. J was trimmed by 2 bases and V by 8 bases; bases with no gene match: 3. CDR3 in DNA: TGTGCCAGTCGCGACAGGGCCTACGAGCAGTACTTC. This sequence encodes CASRDRAYEQYF.

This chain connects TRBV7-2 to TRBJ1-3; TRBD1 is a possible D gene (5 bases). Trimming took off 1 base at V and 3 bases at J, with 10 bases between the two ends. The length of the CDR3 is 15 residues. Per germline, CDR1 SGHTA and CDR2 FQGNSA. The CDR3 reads CASSLESGFGNTIYF. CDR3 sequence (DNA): TGTGCCAGCAGCTTAGAGTCAGGGTTTGGAAACACCATATATTTT.

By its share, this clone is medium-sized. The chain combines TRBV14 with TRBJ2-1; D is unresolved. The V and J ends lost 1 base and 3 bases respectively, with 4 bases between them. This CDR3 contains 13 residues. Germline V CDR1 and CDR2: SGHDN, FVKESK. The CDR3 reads CASSQGLYNEQFF. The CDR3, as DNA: TGTGCCAGCAGCCAAGGACTCTACAATGAGCAGTTCTTC.

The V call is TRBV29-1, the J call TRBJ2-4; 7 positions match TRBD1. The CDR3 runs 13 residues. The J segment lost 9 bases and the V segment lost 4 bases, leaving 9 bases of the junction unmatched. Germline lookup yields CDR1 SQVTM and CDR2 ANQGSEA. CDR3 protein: CSVGRQGDGIQYF. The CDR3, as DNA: TGCAGCGTTGGGCGCCAGGGGGACGGCATTCAGTACTTC. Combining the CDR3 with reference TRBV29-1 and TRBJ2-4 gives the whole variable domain SAVISQKPSRDICQRGTSLTIQCQVDSQVTMMFWYRQQPGQSLTLIATANQGSEATYESGFVIDKFPISRPNLTFSTLTVSNMSPEDSSIYLCSVGRQGDGIQYFGAGTRLSVL.

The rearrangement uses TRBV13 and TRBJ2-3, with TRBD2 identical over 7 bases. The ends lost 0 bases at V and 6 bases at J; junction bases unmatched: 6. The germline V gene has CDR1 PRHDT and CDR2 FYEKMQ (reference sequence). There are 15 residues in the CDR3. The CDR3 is CASSLGRGGTDTQYF. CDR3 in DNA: TGTGCCAGCAGCTTAGGCCGCGGGGGTACCGATACGCAGTATTTT. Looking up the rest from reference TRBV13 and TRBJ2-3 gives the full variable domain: AAGVIQSPRHLIKEKRETATLKCYPIPRHDTVYWYQQGPGQDPQFLISFYEKMQSDKGSIPDRFSAQQFSDYHSELNMSSLELGDSALYFCASSLGRGGTDTQYFGPGTRLTVL.

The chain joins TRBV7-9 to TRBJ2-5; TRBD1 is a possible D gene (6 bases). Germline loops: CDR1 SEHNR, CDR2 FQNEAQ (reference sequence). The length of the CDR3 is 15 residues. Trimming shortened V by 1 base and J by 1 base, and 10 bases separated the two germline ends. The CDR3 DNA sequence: TGTGCCAGCAGCTTAGGTGGGACACCCCAAGAGACCCAGTACTTC. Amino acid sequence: CASSLGGTPQETQYF. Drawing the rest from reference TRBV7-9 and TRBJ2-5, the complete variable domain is DTGVSQNPRHKITKRGQNVTFRCDPISEHNRLYWYRQTLGQGPEFLTYFQNEAQLEKSRLLSDRFSAERPKGSFSTLEIQRTEQGDSAMYLCASSLGGTPQETQYFGPGTRLLVL.

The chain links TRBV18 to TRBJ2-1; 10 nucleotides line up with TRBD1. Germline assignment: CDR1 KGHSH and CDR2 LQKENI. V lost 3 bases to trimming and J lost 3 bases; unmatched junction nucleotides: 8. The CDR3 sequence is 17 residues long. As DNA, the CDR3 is TGTGCCAGCTCACCGGGAAAGGGACAGGGGAACTACAATGAGCAGTTCTTC. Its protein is CASSPGKGQGNYNEQFF.

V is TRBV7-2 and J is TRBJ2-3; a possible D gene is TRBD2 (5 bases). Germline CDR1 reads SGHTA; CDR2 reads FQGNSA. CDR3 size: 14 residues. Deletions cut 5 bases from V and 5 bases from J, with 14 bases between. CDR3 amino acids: CASSRGAAGDTQYF. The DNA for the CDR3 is TGTGCCAGCAGCCGGGGAGCGGCTGGAGATACGCAGTATTTT.